This TCR beta chain was recorded in a study of shared clonotypes between healthy human individuals. Study background: Ranging from 18 to 49 in age, donors were two women and a few men.

Nashville, Tennessee was home to all donors, each a Caucasian adult. CD4+ cells were split into CD45RA+ naive and CD45RA-negative memory subsets. Clones were read by immunoSEQ multiplex PCR, and TCRdb kept only the in-frame ones, dropping some. The sample consists of roughly 2.4 million clones, approximately 95% of them appearing once. The CDR3 covers 13 residues. V lost 8 bases and J lost 5, with 16 bases in between. The germline gives CDR1 MNHEY, CDR2 SVGAGI. The receptor's source is a man younger than 30 in good health. V and J are TRBV6-5 and TRBJ2-7; D gene uncertain. The sequencing input was naive CD4+ T cells sorted from blood. Subset described: CD45RA+ positively selected. CDR3 sequence reads: CASQRRAADEQYF. CDR3 DNA sequence: TGTGCCAGCCAAAGACGGGCAGCAGACGAGCAGTACTTC.